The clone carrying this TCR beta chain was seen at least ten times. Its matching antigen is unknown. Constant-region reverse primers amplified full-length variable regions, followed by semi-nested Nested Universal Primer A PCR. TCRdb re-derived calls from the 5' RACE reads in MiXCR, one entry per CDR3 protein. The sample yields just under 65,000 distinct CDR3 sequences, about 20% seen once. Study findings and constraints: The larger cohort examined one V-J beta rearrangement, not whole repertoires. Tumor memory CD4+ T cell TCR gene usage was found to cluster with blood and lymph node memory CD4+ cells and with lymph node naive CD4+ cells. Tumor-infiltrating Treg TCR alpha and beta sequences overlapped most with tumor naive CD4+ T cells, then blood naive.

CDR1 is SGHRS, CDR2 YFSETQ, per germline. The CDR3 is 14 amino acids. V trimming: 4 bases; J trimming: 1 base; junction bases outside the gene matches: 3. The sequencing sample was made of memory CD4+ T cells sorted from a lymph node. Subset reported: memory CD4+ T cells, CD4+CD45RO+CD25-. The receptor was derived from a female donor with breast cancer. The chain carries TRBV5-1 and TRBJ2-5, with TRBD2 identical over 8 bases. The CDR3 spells CASSPGTSQETQYF. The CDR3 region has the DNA TGCGCCAGCAGCCCGGGGACTAGCCAAGAGACCCAGTACTTC. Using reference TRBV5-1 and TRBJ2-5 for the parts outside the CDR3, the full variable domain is KAGVTQTPRYLIKTRGQQVTLSCSPISGHRSVSWYQQTPGQGLQFLFEYFSETQRNKGNFPGRFSGRQFSNSRSEMNVSTLELGDSALYLCASSPGTSQETQYFGPGTRLLVL.